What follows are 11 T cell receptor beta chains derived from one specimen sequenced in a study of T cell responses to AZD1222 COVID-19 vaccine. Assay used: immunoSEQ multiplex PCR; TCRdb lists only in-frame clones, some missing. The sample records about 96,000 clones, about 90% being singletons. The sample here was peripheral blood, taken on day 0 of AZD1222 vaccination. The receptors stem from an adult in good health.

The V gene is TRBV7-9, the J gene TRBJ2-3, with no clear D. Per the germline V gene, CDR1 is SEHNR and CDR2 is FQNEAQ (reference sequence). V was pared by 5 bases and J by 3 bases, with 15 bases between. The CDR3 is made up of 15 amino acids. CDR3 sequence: CASSNRTPGTDTQYF. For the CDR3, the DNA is TGTGCCAGCAGCAATCGGACCCCTGGGACAGATACGCAGTATTTT.

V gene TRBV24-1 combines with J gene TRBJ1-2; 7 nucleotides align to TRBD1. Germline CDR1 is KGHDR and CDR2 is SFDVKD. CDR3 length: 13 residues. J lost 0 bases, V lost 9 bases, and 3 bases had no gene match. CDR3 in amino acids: CATRDRTNYGYTF. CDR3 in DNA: TGTGCCACCCGGGACAGAACTAACTATGGCTACACCTTC.

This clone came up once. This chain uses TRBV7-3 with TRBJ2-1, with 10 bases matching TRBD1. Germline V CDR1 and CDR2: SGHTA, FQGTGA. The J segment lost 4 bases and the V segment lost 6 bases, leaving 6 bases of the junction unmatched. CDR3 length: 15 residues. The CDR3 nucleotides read TGTGCCAGCAGTCGATCGGGACAGGGGTACAATGAGCAGTTCTTC. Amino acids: CASSRSGQGYNEQFF.

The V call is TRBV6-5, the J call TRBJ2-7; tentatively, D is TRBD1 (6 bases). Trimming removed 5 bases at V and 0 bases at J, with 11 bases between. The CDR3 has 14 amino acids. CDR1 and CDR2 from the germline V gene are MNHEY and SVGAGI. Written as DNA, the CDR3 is TGTGCCAGCAGTACACAGGGCTTCTCCTACGAGCAGTACTTC. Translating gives CASSTQGFSYEQYF.

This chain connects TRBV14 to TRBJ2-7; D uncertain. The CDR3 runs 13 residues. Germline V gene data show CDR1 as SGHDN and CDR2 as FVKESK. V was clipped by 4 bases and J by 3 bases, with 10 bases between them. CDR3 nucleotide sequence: TGTGCCAGCAGCCCTCACTCGAGCTACGAGCAGTACTTC. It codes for CASSPHSSYEQYF.

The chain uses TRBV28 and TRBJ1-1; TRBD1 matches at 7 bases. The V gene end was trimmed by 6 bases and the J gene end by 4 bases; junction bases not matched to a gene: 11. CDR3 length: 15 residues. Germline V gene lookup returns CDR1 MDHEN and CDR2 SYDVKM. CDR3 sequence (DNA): TGTGCCAGCAGCCTCCATACAGGGGACAGCACTGAAGCTTTCTTT. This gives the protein CASSLHTGDSTEAFF. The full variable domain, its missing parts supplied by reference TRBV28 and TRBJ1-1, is DVKVTQSSRYLVKRTGEKVFLECVQDMDHENMFWYRQDPGLGLRLIYFSYDVKMKEKGDIPEGYSVSREKKERFSLILESASTNQTSMYLCASSLHTGDSTEAFFGQGTRLTVV.

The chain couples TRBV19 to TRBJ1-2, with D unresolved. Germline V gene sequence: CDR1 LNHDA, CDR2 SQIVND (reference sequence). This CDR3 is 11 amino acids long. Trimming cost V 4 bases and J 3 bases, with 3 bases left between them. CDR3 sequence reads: CASSRYYGYTF. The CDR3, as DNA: TGTGCCAGTAGTAGATACTATGGCTACACCTTC. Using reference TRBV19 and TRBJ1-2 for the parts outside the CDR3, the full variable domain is DGGITQSPKYLFRKEGQNVTLSCEQNLNHDAMYWYRQDPGQGLRLIYYSQIVNDFQKGDIAEGYSVSREKKESFPLTVTSAQKNPTAFYLCASSRYYGYTFGSGTRLTVV.

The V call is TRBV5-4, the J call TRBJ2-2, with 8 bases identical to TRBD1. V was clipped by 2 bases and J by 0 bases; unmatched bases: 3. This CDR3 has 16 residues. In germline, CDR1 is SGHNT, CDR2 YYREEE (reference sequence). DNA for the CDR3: TGTGCCAGCAGCTTAAGACAGGGGTCGAACACCGGGGAGCTGTTTTTT. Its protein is CASSLRQGSNTGELFF.

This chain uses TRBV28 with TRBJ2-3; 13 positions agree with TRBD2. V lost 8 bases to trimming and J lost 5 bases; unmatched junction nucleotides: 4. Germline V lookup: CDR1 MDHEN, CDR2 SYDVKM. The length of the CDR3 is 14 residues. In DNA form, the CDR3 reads TGTGCCAGCCAGACTAGCGGGAGGATAGATACGCAGTATTTT. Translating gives CASQTSGRIDTQYF. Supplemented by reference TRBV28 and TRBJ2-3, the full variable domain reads DVKVTQSSRYLVKRTGEKVFLECVQDMDHENMFWYRQDPGLGLRLIYFSYDVKMKEKGDIPEGYSVSREKKERFSLILESASTNQTSMYLCASQTSGRIDTQYFGPGTRLTVL.

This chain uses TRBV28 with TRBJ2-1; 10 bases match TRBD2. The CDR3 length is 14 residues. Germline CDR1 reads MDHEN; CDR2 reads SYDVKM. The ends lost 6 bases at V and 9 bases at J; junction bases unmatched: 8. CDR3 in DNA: TGTGCCAGCAGGGCCGGGCTAGCGGGAGTTGAGCAGTTCTTC. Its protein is CASRAGLAGVEQFF.

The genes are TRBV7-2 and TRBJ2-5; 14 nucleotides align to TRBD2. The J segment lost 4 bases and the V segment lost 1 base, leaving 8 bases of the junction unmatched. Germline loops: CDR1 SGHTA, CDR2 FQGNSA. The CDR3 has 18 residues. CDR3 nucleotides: TGTGCCAGCAGCTTAGTACGACTAGCGGGAGGGCCAGGAGAGACCCAGTACTTC. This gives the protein CASSLVRLAGGPGETQYF. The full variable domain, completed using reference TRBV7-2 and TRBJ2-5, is GAGVSQSPSNKVTEKGKDVELRCDPISGHTALYWYRQSLGQGLEFLIYFQGNSAPDKSGLPSDRFSAERTGGSVSTLTIQRTQQEDSAVYLCASSLVRLAGGPGETQYFGPGTRLLVL.